The TCR beta chain described here comes from a study of blood T cell repertoires in COVID-19. Repertoires were generated with immunoSEQ multiplex PCR, while TCRdb's copy carries only in-frame clones and drops some. The sample has 300,000 to 400,000 clones; roughly 87% are singletons. The germline V gene encodes CDR1 LGHNA and CDR2 YNFKEQ. J lost 5 bases, V lost 1 base, and 9 bases had no gene match. The CDR3 contains 18 residues. Sequencing used PBMCs or T cells enriched from blood (not recorded which). This TCR was recovered from a woman aged 25 to 39 who had recovered from COVID-19. The chain employs TRBV4-2 and TRBJ1-6, with 9 bases that match TRBD1. The CDR3 reads CASSQASQGAGDNSPLHF. In DNA form, the CDR3 reads TGTGCCAGCAGCCAAGCCTCACAGGGGGCAGGGGATAATTCACCCCTCCACTTT.